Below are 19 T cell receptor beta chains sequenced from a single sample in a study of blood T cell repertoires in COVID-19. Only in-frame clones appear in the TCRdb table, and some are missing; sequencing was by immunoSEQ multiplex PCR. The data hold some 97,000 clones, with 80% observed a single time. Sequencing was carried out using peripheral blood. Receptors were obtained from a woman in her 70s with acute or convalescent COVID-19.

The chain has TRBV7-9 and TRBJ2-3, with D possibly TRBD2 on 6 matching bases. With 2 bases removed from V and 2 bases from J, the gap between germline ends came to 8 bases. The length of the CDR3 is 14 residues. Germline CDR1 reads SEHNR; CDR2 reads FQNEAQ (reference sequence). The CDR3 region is CASSLSGPTDTQYF. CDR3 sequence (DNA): TGTGCCAGCAGCTTAAGCGGGCCCACAGATACGCAGTATTTT.

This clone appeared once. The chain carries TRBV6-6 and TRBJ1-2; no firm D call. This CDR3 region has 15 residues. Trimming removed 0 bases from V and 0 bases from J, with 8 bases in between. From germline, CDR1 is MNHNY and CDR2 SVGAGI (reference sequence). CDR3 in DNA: TGTGCCAGCAGTTACTCTGAGTCTGCTAACTATGGCTACACCTTC. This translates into CASSYSESANYGYTF.

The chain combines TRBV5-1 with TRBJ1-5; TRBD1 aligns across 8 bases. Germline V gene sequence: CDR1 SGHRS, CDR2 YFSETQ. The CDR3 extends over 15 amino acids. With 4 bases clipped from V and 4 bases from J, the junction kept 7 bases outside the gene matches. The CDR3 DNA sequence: TGCGCCAGCAGCCTTGGACAGGGTAATAATCAGCCCCAGCATTTT. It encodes CASSLGQGNNQPQHF.

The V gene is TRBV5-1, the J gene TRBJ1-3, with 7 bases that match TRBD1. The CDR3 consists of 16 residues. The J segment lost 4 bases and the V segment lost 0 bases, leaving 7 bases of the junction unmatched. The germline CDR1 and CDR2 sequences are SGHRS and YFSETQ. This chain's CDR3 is CASSLGDGTEGNTIYF. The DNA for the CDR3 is TGCGCCAGCAGCTTGGGCGACGGGACAGAAGGAAACACCATATATTTT.

CDR3 amino acids: CASSSRGGGSYNEQFF. DNA of the CDR3: TGTGCCAGCAGCTCTAGGGGCGGGGGTTCCTACAATGAGCAGTTCTTC. The chain has TRBV9 and TRBJ2-1; TRBD2 agrees at 7 bases. This CDR3 spans 16 amino acids. V trimming: 4 bases; J trimming: 1 base; junction bases outside the gene matches: 8. Germline loops: CDR1 SGDLS, CDR2 YYNGEE.

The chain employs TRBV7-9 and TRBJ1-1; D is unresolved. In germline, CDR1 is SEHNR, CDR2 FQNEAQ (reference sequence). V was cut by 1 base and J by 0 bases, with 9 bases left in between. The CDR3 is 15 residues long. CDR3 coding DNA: TGTGCCAGCAGCTTAGACACTAGCTTGAACACTGAAGCTTTCTTT. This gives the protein CASSLDTSLNTEAFF. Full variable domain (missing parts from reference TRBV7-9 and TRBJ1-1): DTGVSQNPRHKITKRGQNVTFRCDPISEHNRLYWYRQTLGQGPEFLTYFQNEAQLEKSRLLSDRFSAERPKGSFSTLEIQRTEQGDSAMYLCASSLDTSLNTEAFFGQGTRLTVV.

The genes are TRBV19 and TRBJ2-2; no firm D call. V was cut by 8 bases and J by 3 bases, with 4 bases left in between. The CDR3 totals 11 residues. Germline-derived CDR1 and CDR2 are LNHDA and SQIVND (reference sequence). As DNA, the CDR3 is TGTGCCAGTCTTGACACCGGGGAGCTGTTTTTT. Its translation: CASLDTGELFF.

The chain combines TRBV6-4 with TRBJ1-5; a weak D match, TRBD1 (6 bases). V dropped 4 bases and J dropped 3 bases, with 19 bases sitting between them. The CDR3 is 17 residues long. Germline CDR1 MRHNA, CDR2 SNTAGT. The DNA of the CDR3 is TGTGCCAGCAGTGGGAAAGAGGGGAGACAGGACAATCAGCCCCAGCATTTT. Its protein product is CASSGKEGRQDNQPQHF.

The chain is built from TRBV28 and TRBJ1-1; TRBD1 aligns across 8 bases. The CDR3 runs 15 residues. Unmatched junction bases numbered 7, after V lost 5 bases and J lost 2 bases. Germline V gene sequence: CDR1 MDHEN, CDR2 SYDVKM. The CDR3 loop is CASSPRTGPNTEAFF. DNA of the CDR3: TGTGCCAGCAGTCCTCGGACAGGGCCTAACACTGAAGCTTTCTTT.

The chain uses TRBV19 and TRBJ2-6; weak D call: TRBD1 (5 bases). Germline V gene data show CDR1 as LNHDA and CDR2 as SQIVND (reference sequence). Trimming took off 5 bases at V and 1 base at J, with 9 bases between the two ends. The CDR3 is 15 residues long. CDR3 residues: CASSPQVSGANVLTF. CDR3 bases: TGTGCCAGTAGTCCACAGGTATCTGGGGCCAACGTCCTGACTTTC.

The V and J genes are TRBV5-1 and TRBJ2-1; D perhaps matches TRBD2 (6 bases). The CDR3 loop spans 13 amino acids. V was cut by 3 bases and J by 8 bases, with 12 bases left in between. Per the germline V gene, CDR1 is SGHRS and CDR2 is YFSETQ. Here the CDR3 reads CASSSLASDEQFF. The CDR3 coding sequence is TGCGCCAGCAGCTCCCTAGCGAGCGATGAGCAGTTCTTC.

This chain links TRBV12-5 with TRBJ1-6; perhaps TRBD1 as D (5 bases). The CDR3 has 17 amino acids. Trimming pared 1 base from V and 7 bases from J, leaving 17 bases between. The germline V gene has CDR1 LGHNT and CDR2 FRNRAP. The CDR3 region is CASGLDRGAATNSPLHF. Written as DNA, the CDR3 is TGTGCTAGTGGTTTGGACCGTGGGGCAGCAACCAATTCACCCCTCCACTTT. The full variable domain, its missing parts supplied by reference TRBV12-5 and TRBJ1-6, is DARVTQTPRHKVTEMGQEVTMRCQPILGHNTVFWYRQTMMQGLELLAYFRNRAPLDDSGMPKDRFSAEMPDATLATLKIQPSEPRDSAVYFCASGLDRGAATNSPLHFGNGTRLTVT.

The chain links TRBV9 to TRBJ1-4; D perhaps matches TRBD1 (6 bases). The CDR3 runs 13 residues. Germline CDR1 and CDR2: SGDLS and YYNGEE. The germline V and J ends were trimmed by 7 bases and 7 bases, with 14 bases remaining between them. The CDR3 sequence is CASSPQGSEKLFF. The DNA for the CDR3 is TGTGCCAGCTCCCCCCAGGGGAGTGAAAAACTGTTTTTT.

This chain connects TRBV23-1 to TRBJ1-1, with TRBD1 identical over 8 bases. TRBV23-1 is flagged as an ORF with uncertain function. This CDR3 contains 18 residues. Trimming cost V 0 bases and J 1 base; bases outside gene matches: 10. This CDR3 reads CASSQSRIQGAGNTEAFF. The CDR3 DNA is TGCGCCAGCAGTCAATCGCGGATTCAGGGGGCCGGGAACACTGAAGCTTTCTTT.

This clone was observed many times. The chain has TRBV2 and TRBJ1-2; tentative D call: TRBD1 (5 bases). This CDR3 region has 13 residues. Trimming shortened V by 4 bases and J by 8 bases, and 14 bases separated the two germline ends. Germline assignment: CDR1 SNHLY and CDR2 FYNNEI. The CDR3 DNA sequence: TGTGCCAGCAGTGGACAGTCCCAAAAGGGCTACACCTTC. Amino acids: CASSGQSQKGYTF.

The CDR3 is CASSPIATGSETQYF. The CDR3 DNA follows: TGTGCCAGCAGCCCGATCGCCACGGGGTCGGAGACCCAGTACTTC. The rearrangement links TRBV7-3 to TRBJ2-5, with a weak D call TRBD2 (5 bases). Germline V gene data show CDR1 as SGHTA and CDR2 as FQGTGA. The ends were cut back, 5 bases at V and 5 bases at J, with 18 bases in the middle. The CDR3 contains 15 residues.

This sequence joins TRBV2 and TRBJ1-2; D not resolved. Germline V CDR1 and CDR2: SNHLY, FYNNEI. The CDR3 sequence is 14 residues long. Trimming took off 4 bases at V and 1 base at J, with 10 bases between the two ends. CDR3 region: CASSVGRVNYGYTF. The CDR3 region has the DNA TGTGCCAGCAGTGTGGGGAGGGTTAACTATGGCTACACCTTC.

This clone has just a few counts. Here the CDR3 DNA reads TGTGCCAGCAGCTTCCAGGGACTTAGCAATCAGCCCCAGCATTTT. Protein product: CASSFQGLSNQPQHF. The rearrangement links TRBV7-9 to TRBJ1-5, with D tentatively TRBD1 (5 bases). The CDR3 runs to 15 residues. V was trimmed by 3 bases and J by 0 bases, leaving 9 bases between them. CDR1 is SEHNR and CDR2 is FQNEAQ in the germline V gene (reference sequence).

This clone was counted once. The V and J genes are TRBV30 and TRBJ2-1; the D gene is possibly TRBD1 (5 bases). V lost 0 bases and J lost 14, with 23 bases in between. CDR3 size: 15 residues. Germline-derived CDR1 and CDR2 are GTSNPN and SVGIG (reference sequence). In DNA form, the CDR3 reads TGTGCCTGGAGTGTCGGAGCGCGGACATCTTTTTATAAGTTCTTC. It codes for CAWSVGARTSFYKFF.